Listed below are T cell receptor beta chains from one sample, sequenced in a study of T cells in Graves' hyperthyroidism and ophthalmopathy. TCRdb passed the multiplex PCR reads through MiXCR, listing each CDR3 protein once. The sample lists around 700,000 distinct CDR3 sequences; over 15% were seen once. Material: blood. All receptors come from a woman aged 45-59 years with Graves' hyperthyroidism that later progressed to Graves' ophthalmopathy. CDR3s include the opening cysteine and the closing phenylalanine or tryptophan. Fields, in order: J gene, clone size, D gene, V gene, CDR3 DNA, CDR3 protein. D genes are given only for firm matches. Size tells how often a clone was seen (once, few, many) or the class of an expanded clone, and some rows leave it out.

>TRBJ2-2|NA|NA|TRBV3-1
TGTGCCAGCAGCCAAGATGAGGCTTTAGGAAACACCGGGGAGCTGTTTTTT
CASSQDEALGNTGELFF
>TRBJ1-2|NA|NA|TRBV29-1
TGCAGCGTTGTCGAGGGGGGGGGCTACACCTTC
CSVVEGGGYTF
>TRBJ1-1|many|NA|TRBV2
TGTGCCAGCAGTGAAAGGAGGGTTACTGAAGCTTTCTTT
CASSERRVTEAFF
>TRBJ1-1|NA|NA|TRBV9
TGTGCCAGCAGCCGTGGGGGACAAACTGAAGCTTTCTTT
CASSRGGQTEAFF
>TRBJ1-3|NA|NA|TRBV30
TGTGCCTGGTGTTCTGGTGTTCTCTCCGGAAACACCATATATTTT
CAWCSGVLSGNTIYF
>TRBJ2-3|few|NA|TRBV20-1
TGCAGTGCTAGTCGGCAGACCACAGATACGCAGTATTTT
CSASRQTTDTQYF
>TRBJ2-2|few|NA|TRBV15
TGTGCCACCAGCAGAGAAAGGAACACCGGGGAGCTGTTTTTT
CATSRERNTGELFF
>TRBJ1-1|many|NA|TRBV7-2
TGTGCCAGCAGCTCCCTGGGGGGGGACACTGAAGCTTTCTTT
CASSSLGGDTEAFF
>TRBJ2-5|many|TRBD1|TRBV18
TGTGCCAGCTCACCACTCGGGACAGGACAAGAGACCCAGTACTTC
CASSPLGTGQETQYF
>TRBJ2-3|NA|TRBD1|TRBV18
TGTGCCAGCTCACTGCGGCAGGGGGCGATCAGAGATACGCAGTATTTT
CASSLRQGAIRDTQYF
>TRBJ2-2|NA|NA|TRBV7-9
TGTGCCAGCAGCTTAGATTGGCAGGCGAACACCGGGGAGCTGTTTTTT
CASSLDWQANTGELFF
>TRBJ2-1|NA|TRBD2|TRBV5-1
TGCGCCAGCAGCTTGGGACCTAGCGGGGGACACAATGAGCAGTTCTTC
CASSLGPSGGHNEQFF
>TRBJ1-2|many|TRBD1|TRBV27
TGTGCCAGCAGAACAAATAAGGACAGGGTGAATGGCTACACCTTC
CASRTNKDRVNGYTF
>TRBJ1-1|few|NA|TRBV13
TGTGCCAGCAGTATCTTTGACGCACCTTACGCTTTCTTT
CASSIFDAPYAFF
>TRBJ1-1|many|NA|TRBV7-3
TGTGCCAGCAGCTCAACCGGGGAGATGAACACTGAAGCTTTCTTT
CASSSTGEMNTEAFF
>TRBJ1-6|few|NA|TRBV6-5
TGTGCCAGCAGTTCCCGGGGCTCCTATAATTCACCCCTCCACTTT
CASSSRGSYNSPLHF
>TRBJ2-1|NA|TRBD1|TRBV6-5
TGTGCCAGCAGTTTATGGGGGGGTTACCGGGACAGGGCCTACAATGAGCAGTTCTTC
CASSLWGGYRDRAYNEQFF
>TRBJ1-2|NA|NA|TRBV6-5
TGTGCCAGCAGTTACTCTGCGGCGATCAACTATGGCTACACCTTC
CASSYSAAINYGYTF
>TRBJ1-1|many|NA|TRBV3-1
TGTGCCAGCAGCCAAGACATTGGGACTTTCTTT
CASSQDIGTFF
>TRBJ1-5|many|NA|TRBV2
TGTGCCAGCAAACGTCAGCCCTTGGGCAATCAGCCCCAGCATTTT
CASKRQPLGNQPQHF
>TRBJ1-5|many|NA|TRBV30
TGTGCCTGGAGTTGGGGCAGGGACAATCAGCCCCAGCATTTT
CAWSWGRDNQPQHF
>TRBJ2-1|NA|TRBD2|TRBV15
TGTGCCACCAGCAGAGATGAGCGGGGGGTGTACAATGAGCAGTTCTTC
CATSRDERGVYNEQFF
>TRBJ2-1|NA|TRBD2|TRBV7-9
TGTGCCAGCAGCTGGGGAGAGCGGGGGGGAACCTACAATGAGCAGTTCTTC
CASSWGERGGTYNEQFF
>TRBJ1-1|many|NA|TRBV3-1
TGTGCCAGTCGCTTGGGGAGCACTGAAGCTTTCTTT
CASRLGSTEAFF
>TRBJ1-6|few|TRBD1|TRBV12-3/TRBV12-4
TGTGCCACGGCGGACAGGGCGAACTCCTATAATTCACCCCTCCACTTT
CATADRANSYNSPLHF
>TRBJ2-1|NA|TRBD2|TRBV27
TGTGCCAGCAGTTTCCATCACTCGGGGGGGAGAGACAATGAGCAGTTCTTC
CASSFHHSGGRDNEQFF
>TRBJ1-1|NA|NA|TRBV7-8
TGTGCCAGCAGTGAATCCCGTCGTTCCAGGAGCGGTCCGAACACTGAAGCTTTCTTT
CASSESRRSRSGPNTEAFF
>TRBJ2-6|many|NA|TRBV11-1
TGTGCCAGCAGCTCCCTCGAATCTGGGGCCAACGTCCTGACTTTC
CASSSLESGANVLTF
>TRBJ2-2|NA|NA|TRBV6-1
TGTGCCAGCAGTCAGTGGAGCCCGAACACCGGGGAGCTGTTTTTT
CASSQWSPNTGELFF
>TRBJ2-2|NA|TRBD2|TRBV7-8
TGTGCCAGCAGCTTAATAGCGGGGTCTAGCGGGGGTAGGGAGCTGTTTTTT
CASSLIAGSSGGRELFF
>TRBJ1-1|many|NA|TRBV3-1
TGTGCCAGCAGCTCAGACAGGCGAAACACTGAAGCTTTCTTT
CASSSDRRNTEAFF
>TRBJ1-2|NA|TRBD1|TRBV18
TGTGCCAGCTCACCACCATCAGGGGGAGGCTACACCTTC
CASSPPSGGGYTF
>TRBJ2-5|few|NA|TRBV6-5
TGTGCCAGCAGTTACATGCGCGGGTACCAAGAGACCCAGTACTTC
CASSYMRGYQETQYF
>TRBJ1-1|many|NA|TRBV6-1
TGTGCCAGCAGTGAAGGTGGGGCAGACACTGAAGCTTTCTTT
CASSEGGADTEAFF
>TRBJ1-2|few|NA|TRBV7-9
TGTGCCAGCAGCTTAATGGCGTCTAACTATGGCTACACCTTC
CASSLMASNYGYTF
>TRBJ1-6|NA|NA|TRBV13
TGTGCCAGCAGCTTAGGCCCAGGGGAATATTCACCCCTCCACTTT
CASSLGPGEYSPLHF
>TRBJ1-5|NA|NA|TRBV2
TGTGCCAGCATCCCGTCCCGACACAGCAATCAGCCCCAGCATTTT
CASIPSRHSNQPQHF
>TRBJ2-7|many|NA|TRBV20-1
TGCAGTGCTAGGCCCGAGGGGGACGACGAGCAGTACTTC
CSARPEGDDEQYF
>TRBJ1-6|few|NA|TRBV20-1
TGCAGTGCTAGGGGGGACATACAGAATTCACCCCTCCACTTT
CSARGDIQNSPLHF
>TRBJ2-1|many|TRBD1|TRBV7-7
TGTGCTAGCAGCCCCGGGACAGGGCTTATCAATGAGCAGTTCTTC
CASSPGTGLINEQFF
>TRBJ1-1|many|NA|TRBV6-1
TGTGCCAGCAGTGAAGGTATCCCGGGACAAGTTGGGGCTTTCTTT
CASSEGIPGQVGAFF
>TRBJ1-1|NA|NA|TRBV4-1
TGCGCCAGCAGGAATGACCGGACGGGCAAACTCTTCACTGAAGCTTTCTTT
CASRNDRTGKLFTEAFF
>TRBJ2-1|NA|TRBD2|TRBV19
TGTGCCAGTAGTATTCCTAGCGGGACCTACAATGAGCAGTTCTTC
CASSIPSGTYNEQFF
>TRBJ2-3|many|NA|TRBV3-1
TGTGCCAGCAGCCAAGCGTCGGGGTCCGATACGCAGTATTTT
CASSQASGSDTQYF
>TRBJ2-5|NA|NA|TRBV5-4
TGTGCCGTAATCGGGGGGCAGGCCCAGTACTTC
CAVIGGQAQYF
>TRBJ2-3|NA|TRBD2|TRBV6-6
TGTGCCAGCAGTTACGAGACTAGCGGAAGCACAGATACGCAGTATTTT
CASSYETSGSTDTQYF
>TRBJ2-7|many|NA|TRBV7-2
TGTGCCAGCAGCTTCCGGGACGAATCCTACGAGCAGTACTTC
CASSFRDESYEQYF
>TRBJ1-1|few|NA|TRBV6-2/TRBV6-3
TGTGCCAGCAGTTACCACAGGGTGACGAACACTGAAGCTTTCTTT
CASSYHRVTNTEAFF
>TRBJ2-3|NA|TRBD2|TRBV29-1
TGCAGCGTTGTGGCGGGGGAGGGCACAGATACGCAGTATTTT
CSVVAGEGTDTQYF
>TRBJ1-2|many|NA|TRBV6-8
TGTGCCAGCAGTTACTCGAACGCAGGGGAGAGTGGCTACGGCTACACCTTC
CASSYSNAGESGYGYTF
>TRBJ1-2|NA|NA|TRBV5-1
TGCGCCAGCAGCTTGGCCCAGGGTATATTTCGGGGCTACACCTTC
CASSLAQGIFRGYTF
>TRBJ2-7|many|NA|TRBV5-1
TGCGCCAGCAGCCTGGACGGTTATGGTACGCAAGAGCAGTACTTC
CASSLDGYGTQEQYF
>TRBJ2-3|few|NA|TRBV5-1
TGCGCCAGCAGCGTCCAACTAGACCCCACAGATACGCAGTATTTT
CASSVQLDPTDTQYF
>TRBJ2-7|NA|NA|TRBV7-9
TGTGCCAGCACCCGACAGGAAACCTACGAGCAGTACTTC
CASTRQETYEQYF
>TRBJ2-7|few|NA|TRBV20-1
TGCAGTGCTGGTAGAGATACGAGGGGGGACCTCTACGAGCAGTACTTC
CSAGRDTRGDLYEQYF
>TRBJ1-5|once|NA|TRBV19
TGTGCCAGTAGTATAGACAGGGAGTACAATCAGCCCCAGCATTTT
CASSIDREYNQPQHF
>TRBJ1-3|few|NA|TRBV6-6
TGTGCCAGCAGTTACTCTGGGGGAGGCTCTGGAAACACCATATATTTT
CASSYSGGGSGNTIYF
>TRBJ1-2|few|NA|TRBV7-9
TGTGCCAGCGGCTCGGGGTCAGCCTATGGCTACACCTTC
CASGSGSAYGYTF